The 10 T cell receptor beta chains presented below share a single source sample, sequenced in a study of regulatory T cells in long-lasting Graves disease. As to time point: newly diagnosed GD, antithyroid drugs for less than 3 months. Making the TCR library involved RNA that had been extracted from PBMCs. Library construction for TCR beta used iRepertoire HTBI primers and Arm-PCR of CDR3 regions. MiXCR was run by TCRdb on the multiplex PCR reads, yielding one entry per CDR3 protein. Counted here are approximately 210,000 distinct CDR3 sequences, around 16% occurring once; the ten biggest clones make up roughly a fifth. The starting material was peripheral blood mononuclear cells (PBMCs), obtained at new diagnosis, from a patient treated with antithyroid drugs. These receptor sequences come from a female donor with Graves disease.

The chain employs TRBV5-4 and TRBJ1-2, with TRBD1 matching over 12 bases. There are 17 residues in the CDR3. CDR1 and CDR2 from the germline V gene are SGHNT and YYREEE (reference sequence). With 4 bases clipped from V and 4 bases from J, the junction kept 11 bases outside the gene matches. The CDR3 here is CASSPRPGQGAGYGYTF. Here the CDR3 DNA reads TGTGCCAGCAGCCCGCGCCCGGGACAGGGGGCCGGCTATGGCTACACCTTC. Variable domain in full (rest from reference TRBV5-4 and TRBJ1-2): ETGVTQSPTHLIKTRGQQVTLRCSSQSGHNTVSWYQQALGQGPQFIFQYYREEENGRGNFPPRFSGLQFPNYSSELNVNALELDDSALYLCASSPRPGQGAGYGYTFGSGTRLTVV.

Ten or more counts support this clonotype. The rearrangement joins TRBV12-3 or TRBV12-4 to TRBJ1-5; no definite D call. CDR3 size: 12 residues. With 6 bases removed from V and 5 bases from J, the gap between germline ends came to 8 bases. DNA for the CDR3: TGTGCCAGCAGCTTAAGGGATCAGCCCCAGCATTTT. Protein: CASSLRDQPQHF.

This clonotype was observed many times. The chain joins TRBV12-3 or TRBV12-4 to TRBJ2-7; D ambiguous. The CDR3 has 11 residues. Between the trimmed V and J ends, which lost 6 bases and 2 bases, there was a span of 5 bases. CDR3 region: CASSVTYEQYF. CDR3 in DNA: TGTGCCAGCAGCGTTACCTACGAGCAGTACTTC.

This clonotype was recorded many times. This rearrangement joins TRBV10-2 to TRBJ2-7, with D perhaps matching TRBD2 (6 bases). The CDR3 extends over 14 amino acids. Trimming left V 2 bases short and J 3 bases short, with 11 bases between. Germline V gene data show CDR1 as WSHSY and CDR2 as SAAADI. The CDR3 is CASSERPAGYEQYF. The CDR3 nucleotides read TGCGCCAGCAGTGAGCGTCCAGCGGGCTACGAGCAGTACTTC.

This clonotype appeared a few times. The rearrangement joins TRBV12-3 or TRBV12-4 to TRBJ1-1; unclear D gene. V was pared by 1 base and J by 11 bases, with 14 bases between. There are 13 residues in the CDR3. The CDR3 spells CASSLDSLGGAFF. The CDR3 DNA reads TGTGCCAGCAGTTTAGACAGCCTCGGTGGGGCTTTCTTT.

This chain links TRBV28 with TRBJ2-7; D possibly matches TRBD1 or TRBD2 (6 bases each). Per germline, CDR1 MDHEN and CDR2 SYDVKM. The V end lost 7 bases, the J end lost 5 bases, and 21 bases lay between the germline ends. The length of the CDR3 is 15 residues. The CDR3 DNA reads as TGTGCCAGCACCCTTGAAGGATGGAGGGGGAACGAGCAGTACTTC. Translation gives CASTLEGWRGNEQYF.

Many counts were recorded for this clonotype. The rearrangement links TRBV20-1 to TRBJ2-3; TRBD2 matches 10 bases. The CDR3 contains 14 residues. CDR1 DFQATT and CDR2 SNEGSKA come from the germline V gene (reference sequence). The V segment lost 6 bases and the J segment 2 bases; nucleotides outside the gene matches: 5. The DNA for the CDR3 is TGCAGTGCCCAAGCGGGAGGGCCCACAGATACGCAGTATTTT. It codes for CSAQAGGPTDTQYF.

The chain couples TRBV5-4 to TRBJ2-5; 7 bases fit TRBD1. The CDR3 sequence is 14 residues long. Trimming took 1 base from V and 5 from J; bases not matched to a gene: 5. The germline gives CDR1 SGHNT, CDR2 YYREEE (reference sequence). CDR3 residues: CASSLTGEWETQYF. Written as DNA, the CDR3 is TGTGCCAGCAGCTTGACAGGGGAATGGGAGACCCAGTACTTC.

This rearrangement joins TRBV18 to TRBJ2-3; D is possibly TRBD2 (5 bases). The V end was cut by 0 bases, the J end by 3 bases, with 13 bases between. The CDR3 has 16 amino acids. In germline, CDR1 is KGHSH, CDR2 LQKENI. DNA of the CDR3: TGTGCCAGCTCACCACCTGGCGGACGGACTACAGATACGCAGTATTTT. Protein: CASSPPGGRTTDTQYF.

This clonotype occurred many times. The rearrangement joins TRBV29-1 to TRBJ2-1; the D gene is possibly TRBD2 (5 bases). TRBJ2-5 explains the end of the DNA better; the J call may be wrong. This CDR3 has 14 amino acids. From germline, CDR1 is SQVTM and CDR2 ANQGSEA. CDR3 loop: CSVGTIREIETQYF. In DNA form, the CDR3 reads TGCAGCGTTGGTACGATTAGGGAGATAGAGACCCAGTACTTC.